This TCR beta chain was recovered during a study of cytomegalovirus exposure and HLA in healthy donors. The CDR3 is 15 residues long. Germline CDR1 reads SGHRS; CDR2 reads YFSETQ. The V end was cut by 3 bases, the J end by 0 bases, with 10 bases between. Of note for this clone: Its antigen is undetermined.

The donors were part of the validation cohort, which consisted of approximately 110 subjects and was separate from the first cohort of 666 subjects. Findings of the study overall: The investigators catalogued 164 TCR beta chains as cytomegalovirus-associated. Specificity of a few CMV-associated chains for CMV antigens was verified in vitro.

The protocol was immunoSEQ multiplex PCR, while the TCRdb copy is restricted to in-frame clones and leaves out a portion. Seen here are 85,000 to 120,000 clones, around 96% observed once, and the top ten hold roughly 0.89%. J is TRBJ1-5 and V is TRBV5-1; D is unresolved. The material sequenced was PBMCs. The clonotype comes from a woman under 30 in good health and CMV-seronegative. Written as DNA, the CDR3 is TGCGCCAGCAGCTCGGAGGGAAATAGCAATCAGCCCCAGCATTTT. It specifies CASSSEGNSNQPQHF.